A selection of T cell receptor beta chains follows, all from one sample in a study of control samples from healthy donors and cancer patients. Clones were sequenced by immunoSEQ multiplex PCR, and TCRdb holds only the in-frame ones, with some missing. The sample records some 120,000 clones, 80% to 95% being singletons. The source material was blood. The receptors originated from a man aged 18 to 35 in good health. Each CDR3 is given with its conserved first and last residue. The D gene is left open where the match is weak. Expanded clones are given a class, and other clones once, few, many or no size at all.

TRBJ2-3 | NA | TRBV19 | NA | TGTGCCAGTAGTACCGACTTGAGCACAGATACGCAGTATTTT | CASSTDLSTDTQYF
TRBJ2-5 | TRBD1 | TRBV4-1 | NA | TGCGCCAGCAGGGCCGGGACAGGGGGAGAGACCCAGTACTTC | CASRAGTGGETQYF
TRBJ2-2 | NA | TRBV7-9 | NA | TGTGCCAGCAGCTTATCCGGGGAGCTGTTTTTT | CASSLSGELFF
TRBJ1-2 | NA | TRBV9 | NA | TGTGCCAGCAGCGCCACAGGGTATGGCTACACCTTC | CASSATGYGYTF
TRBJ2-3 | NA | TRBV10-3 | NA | TGTGCCATCAGTGGAGGTAGACTCGACGCCCTCACAGATACGCAGTATTTT | CAISGGRLDALTDTQYF
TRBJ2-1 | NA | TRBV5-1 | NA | TGCGCCAGCAGCGAGACGCATGAGCAGTTCTTC | CASSETHEQFF
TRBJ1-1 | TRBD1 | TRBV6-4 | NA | TGTGCCAGCAGTGCAGGGGACAGGGGTGAAGCTTTCTTT | CASSAGDRGEAFF
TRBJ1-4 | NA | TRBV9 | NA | TGTGCCAGCAGCGTAGCCAGCGCGGGGGCAAAACTGTTTTTT | CASSVASAGAKLFF
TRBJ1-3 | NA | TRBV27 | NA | TGTGCCAGCAGGGCTATTCCTGGAAACACCATATATTTT | CASRAIPGNTIYF
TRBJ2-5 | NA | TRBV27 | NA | TGTGCCAGCCGTCCCGGCCAAAACCAAGAGACCCAGTACTTC | CASRPGQNQETQYF
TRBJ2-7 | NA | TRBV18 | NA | TGTGCCAGCTCACCAGACAGGACAACATACGAGCAGTACTTC | CASSPDRTTYEQYF
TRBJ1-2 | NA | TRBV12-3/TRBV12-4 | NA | TGTGCCAGCAGCCCCCGCAGGGACTATGGCTACACCTTC | CASSPRRDYGYTF
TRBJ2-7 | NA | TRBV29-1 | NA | TGCAGCGTTGAAGATCAGGAGGACTACGAGCAGTACTTC | CSVEDQEDYEQYF
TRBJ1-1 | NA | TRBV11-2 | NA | TGTGCCAGCAGCTTAGGCCCAGGTTTTGTCTCTGAAGCTTTCTTT | CASSLGPGFVSEAFF
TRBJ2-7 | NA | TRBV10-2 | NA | TGCGCCAGCAGTGAAGGGACATACTACGAGCAGTACTTC | CASSEGTYYEQYF
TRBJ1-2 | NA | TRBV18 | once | TGTGCCAGCTCACCACATGAACAGATCAACTATGGCTACACCTTC | CASSPHEQINYGYTF
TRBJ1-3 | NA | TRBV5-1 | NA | TGCGCCAGCAGCCCCGGGACTGCCAGCTCTGGAAACACCATATATTTT | CASSPGTASSGNTIYF
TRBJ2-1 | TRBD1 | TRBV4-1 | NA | TGCGCCAGCAGTGATCGACAGGGGTACAATGAGCAGTTCTTC | CASSDRQGYNEQFF
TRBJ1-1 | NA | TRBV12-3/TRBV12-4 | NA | TGTGCCAGCAGCCTGGATTCATTCACTGAAGCTTTCTTT | CASSLDSFTEAFF
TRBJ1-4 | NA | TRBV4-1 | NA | TGCGCCAGCAGCCAAGAAGGGTCTAATGAAAAACTGTTTTTT | CASSQEGSNEKLFF
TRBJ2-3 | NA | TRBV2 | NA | TGTGCCAGCATAGGGGGACCCAGCACAGATACGCAGTATTTT | CASIGGPSTDTQYF
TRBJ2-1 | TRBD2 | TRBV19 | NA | TGTGCCAGTAGTACACCTAGCGGGGGGGCATACAATGAGCAGTTCTTC | CASSTPSGGAYNEQFF
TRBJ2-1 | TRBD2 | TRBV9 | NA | TGTGCCAGCAGCGTAGCTTTTGTCCCGGGCGGGGGCTCCTACAATGAGCAGTTCTTC | CASSVAFVPGGGSYNEQFF
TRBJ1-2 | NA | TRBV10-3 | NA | TGTGCCATCAGTGGAAAGGGCCCCCCCTATGGCTACACCTTC | CAISGKGPPYGYTF
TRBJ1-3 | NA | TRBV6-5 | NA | TGTGCCAGCAGTTACTCGAGGACAGCTGGAAACACCATATATTTT | CASSYSRTAGNTIYF
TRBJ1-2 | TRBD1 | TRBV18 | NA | TGTGCCAGCTCACCCTCAGGACAGGGGAACTATGGCTACACCTTC | CASSPSGQGNYGYTF
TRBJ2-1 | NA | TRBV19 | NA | TGTGCCAGTAGTATAGGGGGGAGTTACAATGAGCAGTTCTTC | CASSIGGSYNEQFF
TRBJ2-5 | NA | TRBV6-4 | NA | TGTGCCAGCAGTCTGGGACCTCAAGAGACCCAGTACTTC | CASSLGPQETQYF
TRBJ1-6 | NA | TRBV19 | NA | TGTGCCAGTAGTCCTCGGGGGAGGGTGAGATATAATTCACCCCTCCACTTT | CASSPRGRVRYNSPLHF
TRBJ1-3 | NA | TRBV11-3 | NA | TGTGCCAGCAGCTTTACAGGGGGAAACACCATATATTTT | CASSFTGGNTIYF
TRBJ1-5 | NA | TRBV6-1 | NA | TGTGCCAGCAGTTTTGGGAGCAATCAGCCCCAGCATTTT | CASSFGSNQPQHF
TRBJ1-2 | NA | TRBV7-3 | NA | TGTGCCAGCAGCTTAATGGGGCAGCCCTCTAACTATGGCTACACCTTC | CASSLMGQPSNYGYTF
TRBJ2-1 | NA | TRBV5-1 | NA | TGCGCCAGCAGCTTATCCCCCCCCGCGGAGGGACCTTCCAATGAGCAGTTCTTC | CASSLSPPAEGPSNEQFF
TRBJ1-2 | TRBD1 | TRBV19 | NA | TGTGCCAGTAGTAACCCGACAGGGGCTGCCTATGGCTACACCTTC | CASSNPTGAAYGYTF
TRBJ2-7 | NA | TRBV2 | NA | TGTGCCAGCAGGGAGGGGCGTCTGCTCTACGAGCAGTACTTC | CASREGRLLYEQYF
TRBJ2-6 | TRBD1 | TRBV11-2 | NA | TGTGCCAGCAGCTTACTACAGGGGGCTGGGGCCAACGTCCTGACTTTC | CASSLLQGAGANVLTF
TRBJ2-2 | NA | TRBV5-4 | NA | TGTGCCAGCAGCTTGGGGTATAACAGGGCGACCGGGGAGCTGTTTTTT | CASSLGYNRATGELFF
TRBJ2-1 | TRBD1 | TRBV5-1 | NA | TGCGCCAGCTCCCCGACAGGGAACAATGAGCAGTTCTTC | CASSPTGNNEQFF